Given below is one T cell receptor (beta chain) in context. Its antigen remains unidentified. The study sequenced TCR beta in blood CD8+ and CD4+ T cells. Bulk CD8+ and CD4+ cells came from magnetic negative isolation; CD8+ TEMRA by FACS. This specimen belongs to a study of CD8 T cells in Susac syndrome. The authors reverse transcribed roughly 0.5 to 1 ug RNA with random hexamers. The immunoSEQ assay covered 54 Vbeta and 13 Jbeta segments for CDR3. TCRdb ran MiXCR on the immunoSEQ multiplex PCR reads and lists one entry per CDR3 protein. In the table there are about 120,000 distinct CDR3 sequences, 80% to 95% of which are singletons. Study-level points and caveats: Acknowledgment was made by the study that its TCR sequencing and HLA analysis involved a relatively small number of individuals.

The V gene's germline CDR1 is PRHDT and CDR2 FYEKMQ (reference sequence). CDR3 length: 16 residues. The junction had 7 bases not matched to a gene; V was cut back by 2 bases and J by 3 bases. The chain links TRBV13 to TRBJ2-3; TRBD2 aligns across 8 bases. Source material: CD4+ T cells from PBMCs. This TCR came from a human donor in good health. The CDR3, as DNA: TGTGCCAGCAGCTTATTCCCGGGAGGGCCGACAGATACGCAGTATTTT. Translation: CASSLFPGGPTDTQYF.